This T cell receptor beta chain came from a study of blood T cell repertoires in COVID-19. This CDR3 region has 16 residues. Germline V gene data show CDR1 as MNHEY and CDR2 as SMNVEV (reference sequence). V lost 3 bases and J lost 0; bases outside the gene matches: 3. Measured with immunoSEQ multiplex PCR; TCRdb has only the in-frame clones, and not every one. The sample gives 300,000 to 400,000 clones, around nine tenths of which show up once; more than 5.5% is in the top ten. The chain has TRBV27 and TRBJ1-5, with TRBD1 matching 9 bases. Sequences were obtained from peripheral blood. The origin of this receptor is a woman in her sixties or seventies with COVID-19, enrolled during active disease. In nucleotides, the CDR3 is TGTGCCAGCAGTTTGGGGACAGGGAGTAGCAATCAGCCCCAGCATTTT. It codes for CASSLGTGSSNQPQHF.